These T cell receptor beta chains were read from a single sample in a study of human T cells and chemical hapten exposure. TCRdb re-called the reads through MiXCR, storing one row per CDR3 protein. The sample has 100,000 to 150,000 distinct CDR3 sequences; around 9% are singletons. The sample consisted of whole blood. These receptors all come from a human donor in good health. Some clones in this sample may be carry-over from other donors' samples. Both conserved end residues are part of each CDR3. Each record gives: CDR3 length, V gene, J gene, clone size, D gene, CDR3 protein, CDR3 DNA. The D gene is left open where the match is weak. Clone sizes are given selectively: once, few, many, or a class where the clone is expanded.

>14|TRBV4-3|TRBJ1-5|.|.
CASSQALRSQPQHF
TGCGCCAGCAGCCAAGCCCTGAGATCCCAGCCCCAGCATTTT
>12|TRBV11-1|TRBJ2-3|many|.
CASSYSDDTQYF
TGTGCCAGCAGCTATAGCGACGATACGCAGTATTTT
>12|TRBV20-1|TRBJ1-2|few|.
CSARQISYGYTF
TGCAGTGCTAGACAAATCAGCTATGGCTACACCTTC
>15|TRBV18|TRBJ2-7|.|.
CASSPPGRGSYEQYF
TGTGCCAGCTCACCCCCGGGCAGGGGATCCTACGAGCAGTACTTC
>14|TRBV5-4|TRBJ1-2|few|.
CASSLAGSSYGYTF
TGTGCCAGCAGCTTGGCCGGCAGTTCCTATGGCTACACCTTC
>14|TRBV7-9|TRBJ1-5|.|TRBD1
CASSGTGVRQPQHF
TGTGCCAGCAGCGGGACAGGGGTGAGGCAGCCCCAGCATTTT
>20|TRBV6-6|TRBJ2-1|.|TRBD2
CASSPGTSGGPLSSYNEQFF
TGTGCCAGCAGTCCCGGGACTAGCGGGGGGCCCCTGAGCTCCTACAATGAGCAGTTCTTC
>15|TRBV18|TRBJ2-3|once|TRBD2
CASSPLFSGADTQYF
TGTGCCAGCTCACCCCTCTTTAGCGGGGCAGATACGCAGTATTTT
>16|TRBV7-9|TRBJ1-4|many|.
CASSPGTGQDNEKLFF
TGTGCCAGCAGCCCCGGCACAGGGCAGGATAATGAAAAACTGTTTTTT
>14|TRBV21-1|TRBJ2-7|.|.
CASSTRTGNHEQYF
TGTGCCAGCAGCACACGGACAGGGAACCACGAGCAGTACTTC
>13|TRBV7-9|TRBJ1-1|many|.
CASSLVAGTEAFF
TGTGCCAGCAGCTTAGTGGCAGGGACTGAAGCTTTCTTT
>16|TRBV6-2/TRBV6-3|TRBJ1-1|few|.
CASSYFFSATGTEAFF
TGTGCCAGCAGTTACTTTTTTTCGGCCACGGGGACTGAAGCTTTCTTT
>15|TRBV27|TRBJ2-7|many|TRBD1
CASSLFRQGSYEQYF
TGTGCCAGCAGTTTATTCAGACAGGGCTCCTACGAGCAGTACTTC
>17|TRBV6-5|TRBJ2-3|many|.
CASSYSTPLRAADTQYF
TGTGCCAGCAGTTACTCGACCCCTTTGCGGGCCGCAGATACGCAGTATTTT
>16|TRBV4-3|TRBJ1-2|many|TRBD1
CASSQDIRGRGSGYTF
TGCGCCAGCAGCCAAGATATCAGGGGGCGCGGATCTGGCTACACCTTC
>12|TRBV5-1|TRBJ1-3|.|.
CANSLDRNTIYF
TGCGCCAACAGCTTGGACCGGAACACCATATATTTT
>13|TRBV7-8|TRBJ2-2|.|.
CASSREYTGELFF
TGTGCCAGCAGCCGGGAATACACCGGGGAGCTGTTTTTT
>15|TRBV7-8|TRBJ1-4|few|TRBD1
CASSSLGQGNEKLFF
TGTGCCAGCAGCTCCCTGGGACAGGGGAATGAAAAACTGTTTTTT
>16|TRBV20-1|TRBJ2-6|.|TRBD1
CSARPGQGSGANVLTF
TGCAGTGCTCGTCCGGGACAGGGAAGTGGGGCCAACGTCCTGACTTTC
>13|TRBV29-1|TRBJ2-5|.|.
CSVEFRGRETQYF
TGCAGCGTTGAATTTCGGGGCAGGGAGACCCAGTACTTC
>13|TRBV7-2|TRBJ1-1|many|.
CASSFSMNTEAFF
TGTGCCAGCAGCTTTAGTATGAACACTGAAGCTTTCTTT
>17|TRBV4-1|TRBJ2-7|many|.
CASSQDPGRLGSDEQYF
TGCGCCAGCAGCCAAGACCCCGGGCGTTTGGGTTCGGACGAGCAGTACTTC
>15|TRBV7-9|TRBJ2-7|.|.
CASSLTSGQTYEQYF
TGTGCCAGCAGCTTGACGAGCGGACAGACCTACGAGCAGTACTTC
>14|TRBV27|TRBJ2-3|.|.
CASSLMVGTDTQYF
TGTGCCAGCAGTTTGATGGTCGGCACAGATACGCAGTATTTT
>15|TRBV20-1|TRBJ1-1|few|.
CSARNWWGMNTEAFF
TGCAGTGCTAGAAATTGGTGGGGAATGAACACTGAAGCTTTCTTT
>15|TRBV3-1|TRBJ2-5|.|TRBD2
CASSQAGGAVETQYF
TGTGCCAGCAGCCAAGCCGGGGGGGCTGTCGAGACCCAGTACTTC
>16|TRBV3-2|TRBJ2-7|few|.
CASSQGSSGGVYEQYF
TGTGCCAGCAGCCAAGGTTCTAGCGGGGGGGTCTACGAGCAGTACTTC
>12|TRBV29-1|TRBJ1-1|few|.
CSVDPGTAEAFF
TGCAGCGTTGATCCGGGAACGGCTGAAGCTTTCTTT
>18|TRBV6-2/TRBV6-3|TRBJ2-6|few|.
CASRPIGGIGSGANVLTF
TGTGCCAGCAGGCCCATCGGAGGGATCGGCTCTGGGGCCAACGTCCTGACTTTC
>15|TRBV28|TRBJ2-7|few|.
CASSAIRGGSYEQYF
TGTGCCAGCAGTGCTATCAGGGGGGGATCGTACGAGCAGTACTTC
>15|TRBV2|TRBJ2-7|few|.
CASSRQGGGIEEQYF
TGTGCCAGCTCCCGCCAAGGGGGGGGGATAGAGGAGCAGTACTTC
>15|TRBV3-1|TRBJ2-7|.|.
CASSQYEDPTYEQYF
TGTGCCAGCAGCCAGTATGAGGACCCCACCTACGAGCAGTACTTC
>16|TRBV3-1|TRBJ2-1|many|TRBD2
CASSPVSGRVFDEQFF
TGTGCCAGCAGCCCAGTTAGCGGGAGGGTTTTTGATGAGCAGTTCTTC
>13|TRBV12-3/TRBV12-4|TRBJ2-7|few|.
CASSRNEGGEQYF
TGTGCCAGCAGCCGAAATGAGGGGGGCGAGCAGTACTTC
>14|TRBV5-1|TRBJ2-2|.|.
CASSYDRSAGELFF
TGCGCCAGCAGCTACGACCGGAGCGCCGGGGAGCTGTTTTTT
>14|TRBV14|TRBJ2-7|many|TRBD1
CASSRRTGTYEQYF
TGTGCCAGCAGCCGAAGGACAGGGACCTACGAGCAGTACTTC
>15|TRBV6-2/TRBV6-3|TRBJ2-7|few|TRBD1
CASSYQDRNSYEQYF
TGTGCCAGCAGTTACCAGGACAGGAACTCCTACGAGCAGTACTTC
>15|TRBV19|TRBJ1-5|.|.
CASSSHRVSDQPQHF
TGTGCCAGTAGTAGTCACAGGGTGTCCGATCAGCCCCAGCATTTT
>14|TRBV10-3|TRBJ1-2|few|.
CAISRLQGEKGYTF
TGTGCCATCAGCCGATTACAGGGCGAGAAAGGCTACACCTTC
>17|TRBV6-1|TRBJ1-2|many|TRBD1
CASSPWTGAPLNYGYTF
TGTGCCAGCAGTCCTTGGACAGGCGCGCCTCTTAACTATGGCTACACCTTC
>15|TRBV6-1|TRBJ1-5|few|.
CASSAAGGGNQPQHF
TGTGCCAGCAGTGCGGCTGGGGGGGGCAATCAGCCCCAGCATTTT